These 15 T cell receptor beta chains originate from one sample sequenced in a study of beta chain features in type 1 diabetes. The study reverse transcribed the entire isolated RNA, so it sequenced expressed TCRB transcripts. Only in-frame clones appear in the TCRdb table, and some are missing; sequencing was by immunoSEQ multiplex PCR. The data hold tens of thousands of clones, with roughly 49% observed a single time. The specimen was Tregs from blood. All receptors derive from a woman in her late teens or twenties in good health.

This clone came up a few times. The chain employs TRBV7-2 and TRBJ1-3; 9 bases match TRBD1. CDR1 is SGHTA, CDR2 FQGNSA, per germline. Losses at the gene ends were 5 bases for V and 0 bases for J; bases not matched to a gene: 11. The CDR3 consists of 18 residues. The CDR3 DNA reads TGTGCCAGCAGCCCACAACCTCCGACAGGGGGCTCTGGAAACACCATATATTTT. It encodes CASSPQPPTGGSGNTIYF.

The CDR3 DNA follows: TGCGCCAGCAGCTTGGAGGGACAGGGATCTAACTATGGCTACACCTTC. Its protein product is CASSLEGQGSNYGYTF. This chain connects TRBV5-1 to TRBJ1-2, with TRBD1 identical over 9 bases. The CDR3 is 16 amino acids. The J segment lost 0 bases and the V segment lost 0 bases, leaving 3 bases of the junction unmatched. Germline V gene lookup returns CDR1 SGHRS and CDR2 YFSETQ.

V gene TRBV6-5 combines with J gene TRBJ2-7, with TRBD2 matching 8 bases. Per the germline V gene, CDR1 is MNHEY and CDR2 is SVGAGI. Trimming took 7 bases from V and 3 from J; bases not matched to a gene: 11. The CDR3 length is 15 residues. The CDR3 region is CASKGSTSGSYEQYF. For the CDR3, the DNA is TGTGCCAGCAAGGGAAGTACCAGCGGGAGCTACGAGCAGTACTTC.

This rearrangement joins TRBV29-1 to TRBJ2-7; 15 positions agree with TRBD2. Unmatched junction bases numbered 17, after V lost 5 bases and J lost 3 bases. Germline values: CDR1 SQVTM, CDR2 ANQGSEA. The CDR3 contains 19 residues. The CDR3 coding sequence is TGCAGCGTTCCCGATGGACTAGCGGGAGGGAGGGAGGGCCGCTACGAGCAGTACTTC. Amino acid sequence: CSVPDGLAGGREGRYEQYF.

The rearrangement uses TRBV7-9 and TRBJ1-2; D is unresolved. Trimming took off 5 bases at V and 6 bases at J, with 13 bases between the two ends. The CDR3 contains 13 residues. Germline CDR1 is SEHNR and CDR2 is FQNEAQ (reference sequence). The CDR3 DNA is TGTGCCAGCAGCCCCCCCAGTTCTCATGGCTACACCTTC. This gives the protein CASSPPSSHGYTF.

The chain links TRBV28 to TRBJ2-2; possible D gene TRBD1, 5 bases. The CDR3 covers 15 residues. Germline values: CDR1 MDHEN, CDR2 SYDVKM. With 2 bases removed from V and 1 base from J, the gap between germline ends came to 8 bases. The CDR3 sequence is CASSLTGRNTGELFF. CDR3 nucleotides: TGTGCCAGCAGTTTAACAGGCCGGAACACCGGGGAGCTGTTTTTT.

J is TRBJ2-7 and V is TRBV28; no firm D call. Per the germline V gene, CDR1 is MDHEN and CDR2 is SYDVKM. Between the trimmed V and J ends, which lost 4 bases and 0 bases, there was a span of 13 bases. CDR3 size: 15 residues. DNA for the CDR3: TGTGCCAGCAGTTCCCCGGCAGGCATCTCCTACGAGCAGTACTTC. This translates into CASSSPAGISYEQYF.

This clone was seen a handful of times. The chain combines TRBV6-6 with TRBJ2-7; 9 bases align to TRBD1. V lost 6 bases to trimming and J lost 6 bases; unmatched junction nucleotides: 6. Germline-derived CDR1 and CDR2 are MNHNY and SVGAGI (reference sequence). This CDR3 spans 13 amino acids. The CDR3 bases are TGTGCCAGCAGCCAAGGGACAGGGAGCGAGCAGTACTTC. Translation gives CASSQGTGSEQYF.

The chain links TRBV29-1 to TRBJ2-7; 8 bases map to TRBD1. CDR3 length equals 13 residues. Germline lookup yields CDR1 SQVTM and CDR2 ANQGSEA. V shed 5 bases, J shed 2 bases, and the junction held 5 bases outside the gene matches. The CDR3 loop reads CSVLSTGAYEQYF. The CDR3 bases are TGCAGCGTTCTCTCGACAGGGGCCTACGAGCAGTACTTC.

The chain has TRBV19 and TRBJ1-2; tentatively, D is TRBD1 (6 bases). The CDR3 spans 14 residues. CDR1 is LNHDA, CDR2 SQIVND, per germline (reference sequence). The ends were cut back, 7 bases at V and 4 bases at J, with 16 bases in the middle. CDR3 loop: CASINRVDGYGYTF. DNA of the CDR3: TGTGCCAGTATTAACAGGGTCGACGGCTATGGCTACACCTTC.

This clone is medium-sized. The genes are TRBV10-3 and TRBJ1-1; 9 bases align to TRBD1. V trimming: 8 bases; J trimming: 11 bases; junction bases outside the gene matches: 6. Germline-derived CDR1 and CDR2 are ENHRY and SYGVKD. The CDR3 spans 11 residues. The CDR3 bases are TGTGCCATCGGGGGACAGGGTAGGGCTTTCTTT. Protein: CAIGGQGRAFF.

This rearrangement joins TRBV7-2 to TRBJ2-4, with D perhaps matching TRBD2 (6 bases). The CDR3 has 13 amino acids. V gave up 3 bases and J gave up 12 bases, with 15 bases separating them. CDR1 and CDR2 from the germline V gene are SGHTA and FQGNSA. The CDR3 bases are TGTGCCAGCAGCTTTTGGGGAGGTCAACATCAGTACTTC. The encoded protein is CASSFWGGQHQYF.

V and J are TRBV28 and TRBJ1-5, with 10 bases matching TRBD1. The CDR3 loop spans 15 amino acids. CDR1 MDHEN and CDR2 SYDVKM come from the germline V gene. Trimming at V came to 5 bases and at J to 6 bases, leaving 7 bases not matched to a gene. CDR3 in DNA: TGTGCCAGCAGTACGGGACAGGGGTTGGCTCAGCCCCAGCATTTT. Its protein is CASSTGQGLAQPQHF.

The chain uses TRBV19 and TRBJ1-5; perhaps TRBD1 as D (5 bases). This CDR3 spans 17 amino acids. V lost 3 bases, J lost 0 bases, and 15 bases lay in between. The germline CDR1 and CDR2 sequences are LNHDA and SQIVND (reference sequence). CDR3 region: CASSIRVSTSSNQPQHF. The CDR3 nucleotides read TGTGCCAGTAGTATCAGGGTTTCTACGTCTAGCAATCAGCCCCAGCATTTT.

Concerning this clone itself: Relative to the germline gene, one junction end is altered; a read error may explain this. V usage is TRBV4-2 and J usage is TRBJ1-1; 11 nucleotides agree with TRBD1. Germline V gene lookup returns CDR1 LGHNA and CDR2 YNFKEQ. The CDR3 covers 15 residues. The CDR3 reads CASSSSHSGDRGVGF. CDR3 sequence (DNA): TGTGCCAGCAGCTCATCTCACAGCGGGGACAGGGGGGTAGGTTTT.